The sample holds many counts of the clone carrying this TCR beta chain. The sample originates from a study of CD8 T cells in ankylosing spondylitis. Trimming took 3 bases from V and 4 from J, leaving 9 bases between them. The CDR3 is 13 amino acids. Germline V CDR1 and CDR2: SNHLY, FYNNEI. TCRdb fed the 5' RACE reads into MiXCR, producing one record per CDR3 protein. The repertoire includes hundreds of thousands of distinct CDR3 sequences, roughly 8.6% of them detected once, and 6.5% to 7% sits in the top ten. The sequencing sample was made of blood, either unsorted or a sorted T cell fraction (not recorded which). This clonotype was sampled from a male donor with ankylosing spondylitis or in good health (not recorded which). The chain joins TRBV2 to TRBJ1-2; D not certain. The CDR3 region has the DNA TGTGCCAGCAGTGAGAGGGTTCTCTATGGCTACACCTTC. It yields the protein CASSERVLYGYTF. The variable domain in full, completed from reference TRBV2 and TRBJ1-2, reads EPEVTQTPSHQVTQMGQEVILRCVPISNHLYFYWYRQILGQKVEFLVSFYNNEISEKSEIFDDQFSVERPDGSNFTLKIRSTKLEDSAMYFCASSERVLYGYTFGSGTRLTVV.